This T cell receptor (beta chain) was captured in a study of OX40 agonist ivuxolimab in advanced cancers. In the study overall: Six ivuxolimab dose levels, 0.01 to 10 mg/kg, were given intravenously every 2 weeks. Therapy given before enrollment (anti-PD-1, anti-PD-L1 or anti-CTLA-4) was allowed, and 40% had some.

The cohort excluded patients with autoimmune disease history or systemic immunosuppression. Blood samples were obtained at baseline, cycle 4 day 1, and cycle 7 day 1. The protocol was immunoSEQ multiplex PCR, while the TCRdb copy is restricted to in-frame clones and leaves out a portion. The table lists 130,000 or so clones, just over 90% of them singletons. There are 12 residues in the CDR3. V was pared by 8 bases and J by 8 bases, with 18 bases between. Per the germline V gene, CDR1 is GTSNPN and CDR2 is SVGIG (reference sequence). The sequence was collected from an adult with an advanced solid tumor such as melanoma, head and neck, liver or kidney cancer. The chain couples TRBV30 to TRBJ1-2, with D tentatively TRBD1 (5 bases). Source: CD4+ or CD8+ T cells sorted from blood, taken in a trial of the OX40 agonist ivuxolimab. CDR3 sequence: CATGRGGGGYTF. The CDR3 bases are TGTGCCACGGGGCGCGGCGGCGGAGGCTACACCTTC.